The T cell receptor beta chain under discussion was sequenced for a study of blood T cell repertoires in COVID-19. Study at large: Some COVID-19 samples were acute and others convalescent; all came from the United States, Italy and Spain.

Per the study methods: The assay estimated nucleated cells by amplifying reference gene primers. Method: immunoSEQ multiplex PCR; TCRdb's copy keeps in-frame clones and lacks some. The V and J calls and clone size are taken from that table; D and trimming were inferred from the DNA. The sample lists around 250,000 clones, 65% to 85% occurring once. The CDR3 spans 15 residues. Unmatched junction bases numbered 6, after V lost 4 bases and J lost 5 bases. Looked up from germline, CDR1 is SGHNT and CDR2 is YYREEE (reference sequence). The sample was peripheral blood. The chain carries TRBV5-4 and TRBJ2-7; 13 nucleotides agree with TRBD2. This receptor was taken from a middle-aged man with active or convalescent COVID-19. Here the CDR3 reads CASSLGLAGENEQYF. In DNA, the CDR3 is TGTGCCAGCAGCCTCGGACTAGCGGGGGAGAACGAGCAGTACTTC.